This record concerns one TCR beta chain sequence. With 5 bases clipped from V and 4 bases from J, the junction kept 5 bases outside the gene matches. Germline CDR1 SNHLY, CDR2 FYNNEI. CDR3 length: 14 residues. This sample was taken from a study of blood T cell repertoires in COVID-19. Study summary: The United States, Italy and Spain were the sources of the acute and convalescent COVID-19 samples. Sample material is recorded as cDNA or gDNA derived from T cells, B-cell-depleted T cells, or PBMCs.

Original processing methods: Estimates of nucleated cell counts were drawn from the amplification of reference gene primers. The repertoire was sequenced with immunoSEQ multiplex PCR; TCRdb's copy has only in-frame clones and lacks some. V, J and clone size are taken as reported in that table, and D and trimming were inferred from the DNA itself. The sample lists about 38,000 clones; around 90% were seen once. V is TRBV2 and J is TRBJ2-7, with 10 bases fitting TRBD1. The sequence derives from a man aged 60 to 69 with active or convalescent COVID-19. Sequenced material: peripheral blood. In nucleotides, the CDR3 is TGTGCCAGCAGTAGACAGGGGGCGGGGTACGAGCAGTACTTC. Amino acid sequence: CASSRQGAGYEQYF.